This entry is about one TCR beta chain. Which antigen it targets is not known. Per-base qualities were not stored, and no clone one base away is much larger. The sample originates from a study of blood T cell repertoires in COVID-19 (dated by TCRdb to the early 2020s). General notes on the study: The collaborator samples originated in the United States, Italy and Spain and spanned the acute and convalescent phases of COVID-19. The material from the prospective study consisted of cDNA or gDNA derived from T cells, B-cell-depleted T cells, or PBMCs. Deeply sampled blood TCRbeta repertoires from subjects exposed to, actively infected with, or recovered from COVID-19 were included in the dataset. The repertoires were released in a freely available public database intended as a resource for research on the immune response to SARS-CoV-2. The samples were drawn from two sources: the first 160 participants of the ongoing ImmuneRACE study, and 950 to 1,500 subjects contributed by 6 global collaborators. Sample metadata almost always included a de-identified subject ID, COVID-19 status, age in years and sex. Where HLA class I and class II types were available, the types were taken from metadata supplied by the sample provider, not from assay-based typing. Study-level results and caveats: The quantity of clinical and demographic metadata differed by source and by participant and was supplied without curation.

Collaborating institutions collected whole blood in K2EDTA tubes following their own protocols. For TCRbeta analysis, collaborators shipped samples in one of three forms: frozen whole blood, isolated PBMCs, or DNA extracted from either of those sample types. There are 14 amino acids in the CDR3, from cysteine to phenylalanine inclusive. This entry keeps only the CDR3 DNA: 42 bases, framed from base 1. Clipping removes 2 bases from V and 6 bases from J, with 5 as the unmatched junction base count. Taken from the germline V gene, the CDR1 and CDR2 loops are MNHEY and SVGEGT. TCRbeta CDR3 regions were amplified from genomic DNA using the immunoSEQ Assay, a bias-controlled multiplex PCR. On the authors' methods: The number of nucleated cells in each sample was estimated by amplification of reference gene primers within the assay. To quantify the absolute abundance of each unique TCRbeta CDR3 rearrangement, sequence reads were collapsed and filtered. Productive Simpson clonality was computed per sample as the square root of Simpson's diversity index over productive rearrangements. Held by TCRdb, this immuneACCESS table contains in-frame sequences only and omits some clones. Under half of the omission traces to an unresolved V gene where checked; the cause of the rest is unknown. The D gene and trimming were derived from the DNA, and the V and J assignments and clone size from that table. The sample data list about 110,000 clones, and approximately 92% of these were observed just once. The ten largest clonotypes hold roughly 32% of the sample.

This chain joins TRBV6-2 or TRBV6-3 to TRBJ1-2, with 8 bases aligning to TRBD1. The origin of this receptor is a woman over 75 with acute or convalescent COVID-19. Material: peripheral blood. At the DNA level, the sequence is TGTGCCAGCAGTTACGTAGACAGGGGAAATGGCTACACCTTC. It translates as CASSYVDRGNGYTF.